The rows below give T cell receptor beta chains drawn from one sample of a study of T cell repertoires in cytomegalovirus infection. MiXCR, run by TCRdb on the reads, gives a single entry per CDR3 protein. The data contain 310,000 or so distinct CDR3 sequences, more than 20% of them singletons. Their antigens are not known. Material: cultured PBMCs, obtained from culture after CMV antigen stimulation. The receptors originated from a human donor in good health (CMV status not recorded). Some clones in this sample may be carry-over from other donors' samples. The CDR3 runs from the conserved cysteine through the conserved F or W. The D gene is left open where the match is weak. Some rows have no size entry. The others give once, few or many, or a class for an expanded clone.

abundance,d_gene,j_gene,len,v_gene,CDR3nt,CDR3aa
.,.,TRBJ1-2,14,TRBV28,TGTGCCAGCAGTCTCTCCCCCGGGAACTATGGCTACACCTTC,CASSLSPGNYGYTF
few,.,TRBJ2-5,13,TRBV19,TGTGCCAGTAGTCGAATGAACCAAGAGACCCAGTACTTC,CASSRMNQETQYF
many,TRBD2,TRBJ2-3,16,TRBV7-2,TGTGCCAGCAGCCCGGGACTAGCGGGAGCGGCAGATACGCAGTATTTT,CASSPGLAGAADTQYF
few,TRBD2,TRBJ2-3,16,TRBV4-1,TGCGCCAGCAGCCTATCTATAGCGGGAAGCACAGATACGCAGTATTTT,CASSLSIAGSTDTQYF
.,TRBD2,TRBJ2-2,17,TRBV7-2,TGTGCCAGCAGCGGAGGCGGTAGCGGGAGACGTACCGGGGAGCTGTTTTTT,CASSGGGSGRRTGELFF
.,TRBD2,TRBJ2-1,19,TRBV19,TGTGCCAGTAGTCCAACGTTAGCGGGAGCCCCCCGCTCCTACAATGAGCAGTTCTTC,CASSPTLAGAPRSYNEQFF
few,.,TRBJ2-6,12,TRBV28,TGTGCCAGCAGTCCGACTAGTAGGATCCTGACTTTC,CASSPTSRILTF
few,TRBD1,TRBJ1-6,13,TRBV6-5,TGTGCCAGCAGTTACTCACAGGGGGCACCCCTCCACTTT,CASSYSQGAPLHF
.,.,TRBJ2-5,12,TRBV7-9,TGTGCCAGCAGCTTATTCACGGAGACCCAGTACTTC,CASSLFTETQYF
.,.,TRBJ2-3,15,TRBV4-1,TGCGCCAGCAGCCAAGAACCTCTCGGAGGCGATACGCAGTATTTT,CASSQEPLGGDTQYF
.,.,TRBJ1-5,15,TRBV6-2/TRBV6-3,TGTGCCAGCAGTTTCGGGGGAATGAGCAATCAGCCCCAGCATTTT,CASSFGGMSNQPQHF
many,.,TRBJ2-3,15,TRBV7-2,TGTGCCAGCAGCCCACTAGCTGGATCCACAGATACGCAGTATTTT,CASSPLAGSTDTQYF
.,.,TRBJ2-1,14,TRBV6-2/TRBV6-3,TGTGCCAGCAGTTTTCACGAGCCCTACAATGAGCAGTTCTTC,CASSFHEPYNEQFF
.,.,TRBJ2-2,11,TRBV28,TGTGCCAGCCGAATCGGGGGGGAGCTGTTTTTT,CASRIGGELFF
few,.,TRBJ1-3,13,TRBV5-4,TGTGCCAGCAGCGGACCGCTTGGAAACACCATATATTTT,CASSGPLGNTIYF
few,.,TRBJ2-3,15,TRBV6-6,TGTGCCAGCACGAACACTCAGGGTTCCACAGATACGCAGTATTTT,CASTNTQGSTDTQYF
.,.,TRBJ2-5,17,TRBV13,TGTGCCAGCAGCTTAGGTCTACGAGGGGGGGGTCAAGAGACCCAGTACTTC,CASSLGLRGGGQETQYF
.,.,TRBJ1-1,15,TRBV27,TGTGCCAGCAGTTTAGGAGGGATGGGGAACTCTGAAGCTTTCTTT,CASSLGGMGNSEAFF
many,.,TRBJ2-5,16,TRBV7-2,TGTGCCAGCACCCTAAGCGGTAGCGGAAGACAAGAGACCCAGTACTTC,CASTLSGSGRQETQYF
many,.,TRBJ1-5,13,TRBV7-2,TGTGCCAGCAGCCCGGCCTCGAATCAGCCCCAGCATTTT,CASSPASNQPQHF
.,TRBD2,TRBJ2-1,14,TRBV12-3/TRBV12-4,TGTGCCAGCAGTTTAATAGCGGGGGGGAATGAGCAGTTCTTC,CASSLIAGGNEQFF
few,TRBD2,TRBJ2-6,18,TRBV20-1,TGCAGTGCCTCGGGACTACCTTATAGGGGCTCTGGGGCCAACGTCCTGACTTTC,CSASGLPYRGSGANVLTF
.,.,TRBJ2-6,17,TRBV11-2,TGTGCCAGCAGCCTACGACAGCTCCTGTCTGGGGCCAACGTCCTGACTTTC,CASSLRQLLSGANVLTF
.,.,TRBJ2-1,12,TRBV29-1,TGCAGCGTTTCACAGCCTAAGTATGAGCAGTTCTTC,CSVSQPKYEQFF
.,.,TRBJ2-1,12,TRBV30,TGTGCCTGGAGTATGGGGGGCTCTGAGCAGTTCTTC,CAWSMGGSEQFF
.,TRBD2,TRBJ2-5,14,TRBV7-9,TGTGCCAGCAGCTCGATAGCGGGAGGGCAGACCCAGTACTTC,CASSSIAGGQTQYF
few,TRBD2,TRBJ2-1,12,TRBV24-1,TGTGCCACGGGACTAGCGGGAGGGGAGCAGTTCTTC,CATGLAGGEQFF
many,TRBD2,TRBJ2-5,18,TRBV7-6,TGTGCCAGCAGCTCGCCGGGTGGCGGGAGGGCGGCCAGGGAGACCCAGTACTTC,CASSSPGGGRAARETQYF
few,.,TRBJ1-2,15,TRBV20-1,TGCAGTGCTAGAGTGCGGGGGGGAGGGGACTATGGCTACACCTTC,CSARVRGGGDYGYTF
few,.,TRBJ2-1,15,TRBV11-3,TGTGCCAGCATCAACACCGGAGTGTCCTACAATGAGCAGTTCTTC,CASINTGVSYNEQFF
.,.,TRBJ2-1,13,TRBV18,TGTGCCAGCTCACCACCGCAGGGAGGTGAGCAGTTCTTC,CASSPPQGGEQFF
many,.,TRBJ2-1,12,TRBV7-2,TGTGCCAGCAGCTCCCCGGGACTTGAGCAGTTCTTC,CASSSPGLEQFF
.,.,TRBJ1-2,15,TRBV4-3,TGCGCCAGCAGCCAAGAGCAGACATTGGCCGTCGGCTACACCTTC,CASSQEQTLAVGYTF
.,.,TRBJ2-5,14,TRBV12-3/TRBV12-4,TGTGCCAGCAGCCTGGGGGACGAGCAAGAGACCCAGTACTTC,CASSLGDEQETQYF
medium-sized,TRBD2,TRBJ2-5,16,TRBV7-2,TGTGCCAGCAGCCCAGAAGGCCGGCGGGGGCAAGAGACCCAGTACTTC,CASSPEGRRGQETQYF
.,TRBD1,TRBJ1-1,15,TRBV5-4,TGTGCCAGCAGCTTGAAAGGGCGCAGACAGGGAGAAGCTTTCTTT,CASSLKGRRQGEAFF
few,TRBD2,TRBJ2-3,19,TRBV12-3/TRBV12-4,TGTGCCAGCAGTTCTAGAGTTCCGGGACTAGCGGGAGTTACAGATACGCAGTATTTT,CASSSRVPGLAGVTDTQYF
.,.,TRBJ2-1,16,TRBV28,TGTGCCAGCAGTTTATTGAGTAGCGCCGCCTACAATGAGCAGTTCTTC,CASSLLSSAAYNEQFF
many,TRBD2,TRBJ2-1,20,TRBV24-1,TGTGCCACCAGTGCCCGGGGGCTCCGGACCCTAGCGGGCCCCTTTGGTGAGCAGTTCTTC,CATSARGLRTLAGPFGEQFF
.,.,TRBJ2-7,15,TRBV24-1,TGTGCCACCAGTGACCCCGGGCAGGGTATCTACGAGCAGTACTTC,CATSDPGQGIYEQYF
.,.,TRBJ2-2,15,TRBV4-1,TGCGCCAGCAGCCAAGAGGGGGCGGGCACCGGGGAGCTGTTTTTT,CASSQEGAGTGELFF
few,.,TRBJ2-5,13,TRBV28,TGTGCCAGCAGCCCCGGACAAGAAGAGACCCAGTACTTC,CASSPGQEETQYF
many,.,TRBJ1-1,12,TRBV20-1,TGCAGTGCTAGGACCTCAAACACTGAAGCTTTCTTT,CSARTSNTEAFF
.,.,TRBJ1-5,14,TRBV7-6,TGTGCCAGCAGCTTAGGACTCGGCGGCCAGCCCCAGCATTTT,CASSLGLGGQPQHF
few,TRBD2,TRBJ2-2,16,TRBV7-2,TGTGCCAGCAGCTTAGGCGGGGGTGCGGGGACCGGGGAGCTGTTTTTT,CASSLGGGAGTGELFF
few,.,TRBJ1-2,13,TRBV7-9,TGTGCCAGCAGCTTAGGACAGAAGTATGGCTACACCTTC,CASSLGQKYGYTF
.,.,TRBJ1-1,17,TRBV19,TGTGCCAGTAGTTCTGGACAGCTATCAATTCTGGGCACTGAAGCTTTCTTT,CASSSGQLSILGTEAFF
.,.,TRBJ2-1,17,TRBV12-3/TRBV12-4,TGTGCCAGCAGTTTAGCACCCGGCCGAGGCTCCTACAATGAGCAGTTCTTC,CASSLAPGRGSYNEQFF
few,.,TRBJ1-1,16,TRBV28,TGTGCCAGCGATCCTACGATAGCCAGGGCGAACACTGAAGCTTTCTTT,CASDPTIARANTEAFF
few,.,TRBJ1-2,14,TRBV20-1,TGCAGTGCTAGAGGGGGCCCGGCAAACTATGGCTACACCTTC,CSARGGPANYGYTF
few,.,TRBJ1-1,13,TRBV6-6,TGTGCCAGCGCAGGGGAGGGAAGCACTGAAGCTTTCTTT,CASAGEGSTEAFF
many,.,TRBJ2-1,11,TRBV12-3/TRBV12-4,TGTGCCAGCAGTTCGCACAATGAGCAGTTCTTC,CASSSHNEQFF
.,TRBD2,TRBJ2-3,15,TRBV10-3,TGTGCCATCAGTGAGTTGGGACTAGAAACAGATACGCAGTATTTT,CAISELGLETDTQYF
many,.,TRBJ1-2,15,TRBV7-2,TGTGCCAGCAGCTTCCCGGGACATCGAAACTATGGCTACACCTTC,CASSFPGHRNYGYTF
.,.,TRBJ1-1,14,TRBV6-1,TGTGCCAGCAGCTTGGGGGGGGGAGACACTGAAGCTTTCTTT,CASSLGGGDTEAFF
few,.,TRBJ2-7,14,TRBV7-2,TGTGCCAGCAGCATAGACAGGTCCTCCTACGAGCAGTACTTC,CASSIDRSSYEQYF
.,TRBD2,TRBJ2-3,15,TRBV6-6,TGTGCCAGCAGTTCCGGACTAGCGGGGACAGATACGCAGTATTTT,CASSSGLAGTDTQYF
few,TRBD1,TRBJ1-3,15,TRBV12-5,TGTGCTAGTGGCCAGACAGGGGGCGGTGGAAACACCATATATTTT,CASGQTGGGGNTIYF